One sample yielded the 5 T cell receptor beta chains listed below, sequenced in a study of blood T cell repertoires in COVID-19. The assay was immunoSEQ multiplex PCR, and TCRdb's table has in-frame clones only and misses some. The sample includes about 400,000 clones, roughly 90% of them seen just once. The sequenced sample was peripheral blood. The source is a woman aged 60-75 years with COVID-19, enrolled during active disease.

The V and J genes are TRBV7-9 and TRBJ1-1; D may be TRBD1 (5 bases). The germline V gene encodes CDR1 SEHNR and CDR2 FQNEAQ (reference sequence). V lost 2 bases and J 1 base, leaving 11 bases between the germline ends. The CDR3 is 15 residues long. The CDR3: CASSLPWGRNTEAFF. CDR3 in DNA: TGTGCCAGCAGCTTACCGTGGGGCAGGAACACTGAAGCTTTCTTT.

The CDR3 DNA reads TGTGCCAGCACCAAAAGGTACACCGGGGAGGGCTACACCTTC. It specifies CASTKRYTGEGYTF. The gene calls are TRBV7-3 and TRBJ1-2, with D hard to call. V was trimmed by 7 bases and J by 8 bases, leaving 20 bases between them. This CDR3 region has 14 residues. Germline V gives CDR1 SGHTA, CDR2 FQGTGA. The full variable domain, in which reference TRBV7-3 and TRBJ1-2 provide the parts outside the CDR3, is GAGVSQTPSNKVTEKGKYVELRCDPISGHTALYWYRQSLGQGPEFLIYFQGTGAADDSGLPNDRFFAVRPEGSVSTLKIQRTERGDSAVYLCASTKRYTGEGYTFGSGTRLTVV.

The rearrangement links TRBV6-1 to TRBJ2-2; D uncertain. Per germline, CDR1 MNHNS and CDR2 SASEGT. Trimming pared 0 bases from V and 3 bases from J, leaving 5 bases between. The CDR3 is 14 residues long. The CDR3 nucleotides read TGTGCCAGCAGTGAAGCAACATACACCGGGGAGCTGTTTTTT. Translated: CASSEATYTGELFF.

This clone was counted between two and nine times. V gene TRBV6-5 combines with J gene TRBJ1-2, with 7 positions matching TRBD1. With V trimmed by 6 bases and J by 5 bases, 6 bases remained unmatched. The germline CDR1 and CDR2 sequences are MNHEY and SVGAGI. This CDR3 has 13 residues. The CDR3 nucleotides are TGTGCCAGCAGACAGGGGAGTGGGTATGGCTACACCTTC. It yields the protein CASRQGSGYGYTF.

This chain uses TRBV7-2 with TRBJ2-3, with TRBD2 as a possible D gene (6 bases). The germline V and J ends were trimmed by 4 bases and 3 bases, with 11 bases remaining between them. Germline V gives CDR1 SGHTA, CDR2 FQGNSA. CDR3 length: 14 residues. This CDR3 reads CASSYGAGTDTQYF. The CDR3 coding sequence is TGTGCCAGCAGCTATGGGGCGGGGACAGATACGCAGTATTTT.